This T cell receptor (beta chain) was observed in a study of blood T cells in healthy people across ages. PCR was performed a second time for 7 to 11 cycles using a sample-barcoded 5' primer and a J-beta primer mix. A single record per CDR3 protein comes from TCRdb applying MiXCR to the 5' RACE reads. The sample has nearly 800,000 distinct CDR3 sequences, 56% seen once. There are a few counts of this clonotype. CDR1 SGHRS and CDR2 YFSETQ come from the germline V gene. Losses at the gene ends were 2 bases for V and 2 bases for J; bases not matched to a gene: 3. The CDR3 runs 15 residues. This chain joins TRBV5-1 and TRBJ2-3; 9 positions match TRBD1. This TCR was recovered from a man aged 40-49 years in good health. The sequencing input was blood. The CDR3 loop is CASSFGTGYTDTQYF. CDR3 nucleotides: TGCGCCAGCAGCTTTGGGACAGGGTACACAGATACGCAGTATTTT.